A selection of T cell receptor beta chains follows, all from one sample in a study of CD8 T cells in ankylosing spondylitis. TCRdb used MiXCR to reprocess the 5' RACE reads, holding one entry per CDR3 protein. The table records about 35,000 distinct CDR3 sequences, less than 4% of them present only once. Input material: blood, either unsorted or a sorted T cell fraction (not recorded which). These receptors all stem from a male donor with ankylosing spondylitis or in good health (not recorded which). Both conserved end residues are part of each CDR3. The D gene is left open where the match is weak. Expanded clones get a size class; other rows say once, few or many, or leave the size out.

D gene | J gene | V gene | clone size | CDR3 protein | CDR3 DNA
TRBD2 | TRBJ2-1 | TRBV9 | many | CASSGPTSGGYNEQFF | TGTGCCAGCAGCGGGCCCACTAGCGGGGGCTACAATGAGCAGTTCTTC
TRBD1 | TRBJ2-5 | TRBV9 | many | CASSPGQQKETQYF | TGTGCCAGCAGCCCGGGACAGCAAAAAGAGACCCAGTACTTC
NA | TRBJ2-3 | TRBV9 | many | CASSETRTDTQYF | TGTGCCAGCAGTGAGACTCGCACAGATACGCAGTATTTT
NA | TRBJ2-1 | TRBV9 | many | CASSVALGYNEQFF | TGTGCCAGCAGCGTAGCTCTAGGGTACAATGAGCAGTTCTTC
NA | TRBJ2-1 | TRBV9 | many | CASSVVPQGTEQFF | TGTGCCAGCAGCGTAGTACCTCAGGGGACTGAGCAGTTCTTC
NA | TRBJ2-3 | TRBV9 | many | CASRTHNTDTQYF | TGTGCCAGCAGGACGCATAACACAGATACGCAGTATTTT
TRBD2 | TRBJ2-3 | TRBV9 | many | CASSVGGTSGLDTQYF | TGTGCCAGCAGCGTAGGGGGGACTAGCGGTCTAGATACGCAGTATTTT
NA | TRBJ1-5 | TRBV9 | NA | CASSLRQTDQPQHF | TGTGCCAGCAGCCTCCGACAGACTGATCAGCCCCAGCATTTT
NA | TRBJ2-2 | TRBV9 | many | CASSVALFEGGTGELFF | TGTGCCAGCAGCGTAGCTCTTTTTGAGGGAGGCACCGGGGAGCTGTTTTTT
TRBD2 | TRBJ2-1 | TRBV9 | many | CASSTGTSGRFYNEQFF | TGTGCCAGCAGCACAGGGACTAGCGGGAGATTCTACAATGAGCAGTTCTTC
NA | TRBJ2-3 | TRBV9 | many | CASSVGTSFTDTQYF | TGTGCCAGCAGCGTAGGCACTAGCTTCACAGATACGCAGTATTTT
TRBD2 | TRBJ2-1 | TRBV9 | many | CASSSSGSYNEQFF | TGTGCCAGCAGCTCAAGCGGGAGTTACAATGAGCAGTTCTTC
NA | TRBJ2-1 | TRBV9 | many | CASSVDAEQFF | TGTGCCAGCAGCGTAGACGCTGAGCAGTTCTTC
NA | TRBJ2-3 | TRBV9 | many | CASTYRTNTDTQYF | TGTGCCAGCACCTATAGGACAAACACAGATACGCAGTATTTT
NA | TRBJ2-5 | TRBV9 | many | CASSAPSETQYF | TGTGCCAGCAGCGCCCCATCGGAGACCCAGTACTTC
TRBD1 | TRBJ1-4 | TRBV9 | many | CASSDGTGSNEKLFF | TGTGCCAGCAGCGACGGGACAGGGAGTAATGAAAAACTGTTTTTT
NA | TRBJ2-1 | TRBV9 | many | CASSALTVGYNEQFF | TGTGCCAGCAGCGCCCTAACCGTAGGCTACAATGAGCAGTTCTTC
NA | TRBJ2-2 | TRBV9 | many | CASSVEGFTGELFF | TGTGCCAGCAGCGTCGAGGGATTCACCGGGGAGCTGTTTTTT
NA | TRBJ2-3 | TRBV9 | NA | CASSASGAASTDTQYF | TGTGCCAGCAGCGCCTCCGGGGCAGCCAGCACAGATACGCAGTATTTT
NA | TRBJ2-1 | TRBV9 | NA | CASSEPRFEQFF | TGTGCCAGCAGCGAGCCTCGGTTTGAGCAGTTCTTC
TRBD1 | TRBJ2-2 | TRBV9 | many | CASSRDSLTGELFF | TGTGCCAGCAGTCGGGACAGCCTCACCGGGGAGCTGTTTTTT
TRBD1 | TRBJ2-3 | TRBV9 | many | CASSASDRGGTDTQYF | TGTGCCAGCAGCGCCTCGGACAGGGGCGGAACAGATACGCAGTATTTT
NA | TRBJ2-3 | TRBV9 | many | CASSVVAQGGTDTQYF | TGTGCCAGCAGCGTAGTGGCACAGGGCGGCACAGATACGCAGTATTTT
NA | TRBJ1-6 | TRBV9 | many | CASSVAPGRDSPLHF | TGTGCCAGCAGCGTAGCCCCAGGAAGGGATTCACCCCTCCACTTT
NA | TRBJ2-5 | TRBV9 | many | CASSVAGQRDQETQYF | TGTGCCAGCAGCGTAGCAGGACAGAGGGACCAAGAGACCCAGTACTTC